This TCR beta chain was profiled in a study of blood T cell repertoires in COVID-19. Overall study context: Donors in the United States, Italy and Spain gave samples during acute or convalescent COVID-19. T cells, B-cell-depleted T cells, or PBMCs supplied cDNA or gDNA.

Original handling: Reference gene primer amplification gave nucleated cell count estimates. Sequenced by immunoSEQ multiplex PCR; TCRdb stores in-frame clones only, minus some. From that table come the V and J calls and clone size; the DNA was used to work out D and trimming. The sample lists some 87,000 clones; 60% to 85% were seen once. The V end lost 6 bases, the J end lost 4 bases, and 19 bases lay between the germline ends. The CDR3 covers 16 residues. CDR1 MNHEY and CDR2 SVGEGT come from the germline V gene. The chain joins TRBV6-2 or TRBV6-3 to TRBJ2-1; tentative D call: TRBD2 (6 bases). The sample consisted of peripheral blood. The sequence came from a man aged 50-60 years who had recovered from COVID-19. Here the CDR3 reads CASSPRLDPRYNEQFF. CDR3 in DNA: TGTGCCAGCAGCCCTAGACTAGACCCTAGATACAATGAGCAGTTCTTC.